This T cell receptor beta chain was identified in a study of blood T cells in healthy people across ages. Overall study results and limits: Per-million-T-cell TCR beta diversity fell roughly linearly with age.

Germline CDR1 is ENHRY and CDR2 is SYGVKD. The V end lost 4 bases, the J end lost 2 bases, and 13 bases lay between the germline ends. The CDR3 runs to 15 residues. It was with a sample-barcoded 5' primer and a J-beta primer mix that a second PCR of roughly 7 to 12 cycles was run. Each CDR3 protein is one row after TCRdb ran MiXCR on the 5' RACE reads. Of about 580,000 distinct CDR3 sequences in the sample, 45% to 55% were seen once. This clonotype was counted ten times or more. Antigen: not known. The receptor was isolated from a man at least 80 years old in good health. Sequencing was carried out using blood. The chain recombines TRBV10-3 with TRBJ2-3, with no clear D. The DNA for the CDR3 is TGTGCCATCAGTGTCCAGGCAGAGGTCACAGATACGCAGTATTTT. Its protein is CAISVQAEVTDTQYF.